This T cell receptor (beta chain) was recorded in a study of T-cell memory formation after mild COVID-19. Study as a whole: Clustering of TCRs was largely donor specific. Study results and caveats: CD4/CD8 balance held among clones contracting day 15 to 85, and later expanders leaned CD4+. Prior to infection, memory already included some responding clones, suggesting cross-reactive memory joined.

TCRdb re-analysed the 5' RACE reads in MiXCR, keeping a single row per CDR3 protein. The repertoire holds some 490,000 distinct CDR3 sequences, with roughly 18% as singletons. The CDR3 sequence is 12 residues long. V lost 2 bases and J 6 bases, leaving 8 bases between the germline ends. This clonotype appeared a few times. Its antigen is as yet unknown. The receptor was derived from an adult woman who had mild COVID-19 (a few samples of this study predate the infection). Cell type and time point are not known. The chain has TRBV12-3 or TRBV12-4 and TRBJ2-7; no clear D gene. Sequencing input: PBMCs or a T cell subset sorted from them (not recorded which). The CDR3 DNA is TGTGCCAGCAGTTTATCTCCCCTCGAGCAGTACTTC. Its translation is CASSLSPLEQYF.